The next 15 T cell receptor beta chains were all read from a single sample in a study of siplizumab effects on memory and regulatory T cells. Measured with immunoSEQ multiplex PCR; TCRdb has only the in-frame clones, and not every one. The sample has more than 85,000 clones, roughly 91% seen once. Sequencing input: CD4+ T cells sorted from blood. These receptors all stem from a human donor in good health.

This chain connects TRBV19 to TRBJ2-1; D unresolved. V lost 4 bases to trimming and J lost 5 bases, with 3 bases between them. The CDR3 has 11 amino acids. Germline CDR1 reads LNHDA; CDR2 reads SQIVND (reference sequence). The CDR3 DNA sequence: TGTGCCAGTAGTACCCACAATGAGCAGTTCTTC. Amino acid sequence: CASSTHNEQFF.

The rearrangement links TRBV2 to TRBJ2-7; 8 bases are a match to TRBD1. With V trimmed by 6 bases and J by 3 bases, 7 bases remained unmatched. The germline V gene encodes CDR1 SNHLY and CDR2 FYNNEI. The CDR3 is 14 residues long. The CDR3 DNA follows: TGTGCCAGCAGCCGAGGAACAGGGGGCTACGAGCAGTACTTC. It encodes CASSRGTGGYEQYF.

The chain joins TRBV6-1 to TRBJ1-4, with TRBD1 matching 9 bases. With V trimmed by 7 bases and J by 8 bases, 11 bases remained unmatched. The CDR3 spans 15 residues. The germline CDR1 and CDR2 sequences are MNHNS and SASEGT. The CDR3: CASTVGTGISEKLFF. The CDR3 DNA reads TGTGCCAGCACCGTGGGGACAGGGATAAGCGAAAAACTGTTTTTT.

Comment on this clone: This specimen includes other DNA sequences encoding the same CDR3. The chain carries TRBV5-1 and TRBJ2-3, with D unclear. The V end lost 3 bases, the J end lost 0 bases, and 2 bases lay between the germline ends. The CDR3 loop spans 12 amino acids. Germline values: CDR1 SGHRS, CDR2 YFSETQ. CDR3 in DNA: TGCGCCAGCAGCTCCAGCACAGATACGCAGTATTTT. It codes for CASSSSTDTQYF.

The rearrangement uses TRBV6-5 and TRBJ1-5; D remains ambiguous. The V end lost 0 bases, the J end lost 5 bases, and 11 bases lay between the germline ends. The CDR3 has 15 amino acids. The germline V gene has CDR1 MNHEY and CDR2 SVGAGI. CDR3 residues: CASSYSIGSDQPQHF. CDR3 sequence (DNA): TGTGCCAGCAGTTACTCGATTGGGAGCGATCAGCCCCAGCATTTT.

This rearrangement joins TRBV4-1 to TRBJ1-1, with D unresolved. Trimming shortened V by 0 bases and J by 0 bases, and 20 bases separated the two germline ends. This CDR3 comprises 19 residues. Germline CDR1 is MGHRA and CDR2 is YSYEKL. The CDR3 loop reads CASSQEGPRSNPMNTEAFF. CDR3 in DNA: TGCGCCAGCAGCCAAGAAGGTCCCAGGTCGAACCCCATGAACACTGAAGCTTTCTTT.

This chain connects TRBV7-2 to TRBJ2-2, with 8 bases aligning to TRBD2. The J segment lost 4 bases and the V segment lost 10 bases, leaving 11 bases of the junction unmatched. This CDR3 region has 15 residues. Germline V gene sequence: CDR1 SGHTA, CDR2 FQGNSA. The CDR3 protein is CATPRGSGVTGELFF. For the CDR3, the DNA is TGTGCCACTCCGCGGGGTAGCGGGGTCACCGGGGAGCTGTTTTTT.

The chain recombines TRBV9 with TRBJ2-1; 7 nucleotides line up with TRBD1. The junction had 2 bases not matched to a gene; V was cut back by 4 bases and J by 4 bases. Germline CDR1 is SGDLS and CDR2 is YYNGEE. The length of the CDR3 is 13 residues. The CDR3 DNA reads TGTGCCAGCAGCACGGGACAGTACAATGAGCAGTTCTTC. This codes for CASSTGQYNEQFF. Supplemented by reference TRBV9 and TRBJ2-1, the full variable domain reads DSGVTQTPKHLITATGQRVTLRCSPRSGDLSVYWYQQSLDQGLQFLIQYYNGEERAKGNILERFSAQQFPDLHSELNLSSLELGDSALYFCASSTGQYNEQFFGPGTRLTVL.

V is TRBV6-6 and J is TRBJ1-4; tentative D call: TRBD1 (6 bases). Germline V gives CDR1 MNHNY, CDR2 SVGAGI (reference sequence). This CDR3 is built from 16 residues. The V end lost 5 bases, the J end lost 0 bases, and 13 bases lay between the germline ends. CDR3 in amino acids: CASSPGTKATNEKLFF. CDR3 coding DNA: TGTGCCAGCAGTCCCGGGACAAAGGCAACTAATGAAAAACTGTTTTTT.

J is TRBJ1-4 and V is TRBV4-1; D perhaps matches TRBD1 (5 bases). Trimming removed 0 bases at V and 8 bases at J, with 13 bases between. Germline V gene data show CDR1 as MGHRA and CDR2 as YSYEKL. The CDR3 totals 15 residues. The CDR3 sequence is CASSQERGTWEKLFF. CDR3 coding DNA: TGCGCCAGCAGCCAAGAAAGGGGCACGTGGGAAAAACTGTTTTTT.

The chain has TRBV15 and TRBJ1-3; D not certain. Per germline, CDR1 LNHNV and CDR2 YYDKDF (reference sequence). This CDR3 comprises 15 residues. Trimming left V 3 bases short and J 0 bases short, with 9 bases between. The CDR3 DNA reads TGTGCCACCAGCAGGCCGCGGGGCTCTGGAAACACCATATATTTT. This sequence encodes CATSRPRGSGNTIYF.

V is TRBV6-5 and J is TRBJ1-1; D uncertain. The ends were cut back, 8 bases at V and 6 bases at J, with 10 bases in the middle. CDR1 and CDR2 from the germline V gene are MNHEY and SVGAGI. The CDR3 consists of 11 residues. Written as DNA, the CDR3 is TGTGCCAGCCTTCGGGAGGCTGAAGCTTTCTTT. It is translated as CASLREAEAFF.

This clone was picked up one time. V gene TRBV7-9 combines with J gene TRBJ2-7; the D is unclear. Trimming stripped 5 bases from V and 0 bases from J, with 8 bases between. Germline V gene lookup returns CDR1 SEHNR and CDR2 FQNEAQ (reference sequence). The CDR3 covers 13 residues. This CDR3 is CASSRTSSYEQYF. In DNA, the CDR3 is TGTGCCAGCAGCCGTACGTCCTCCTACGAGCAGTACTTC.

The chain has TRBV6-1 and TRBJ1-1, with TRBD1 as a possible D gene (6 bases). The germline V gene has CDR1 MNHNS and CDR2 SASEGT. The CDR3 spans 13 residues. V lost 7 bases, J lost 1 base, and 10 bases lay in between. CDR3 amino acids: CASILQGNTEAFF. CDR3 bases: TGTGCCAGCATTTTACAGGGGAACACTGAAGCTTTCTTT.

The V gene is TRBV11-3, the J gene TRBJ2-1; 11 bases map to TRBD2. Germline V gene data show CDR1 as SGHNT and CDR2 as YENEEA. This CDR3 spans 16 amino acids. J gave up 7 bases and V 7 bases, and 12 bases lay outside the gene matches. The CDR3 here is CASTDGLAGGGNEQFF. CDR3 coding DNA: TGTGCCAGCACCGACGGGCTAGCGGGAGGTGGGAATGAGCAGTTCTTC.